Listed below are T cell receptor beta chains from one sample, sequenced in a study of control samples from healthy donors and cancer patients. Method: immunoSEQ multiplex PCR; TCRdb's copy keeps in-frame clones and lacks some. There are about 410,000 clones in the sample; 90% occur only once, and more than 6% lies in the top ten. The sequencing input was PBMCs. The receptor source for this set is a middle-aged man with head and neck cancer. Each CDR3 is given with its conserved first and last residue. Fields, in order: J gene, V gene, clone size, D gene, CDR3 DNA, CDR3 protein. A D gene is named only where the DNA matches it firmly. Size values are once, few and many counts, or a class for expanded clones, and some rows have none.

J: TRBJ2-7; V: TRBV11-2; size: once; D: .; DNA: TGTGCCAGCAGCTTAGACCACTTCGACGAGCAGTACTTC; CDR3: CASSLDHFDEQYF
J: TRBJ2-1; V: TRBV5-4; size: .; D: TRBD2; DNA: TGTGCCAGCAGCCTGGGACTAGCGGGAGACGAGCAGTTCTTC; CDR3: CASSLGLAGDEQFF
J: TRBJ2-1; V: TRBV7-3; size: .; D: TRBD2; DNA: TGTGCCAGCAGCCAACGGGGGGGCTTCAATGAGCAGTTCTTC; CDR3: CASSQRGGFNEQFF
J: TRBJ2-3; V: TRBV12-5; size: .; D: TRBD2; DNA: TGTGCTAGTGGGACCGGGGGGGGCACAGATACGCAGTATTTT; CDR3: CASGTGGGTDTQYF
J: TRBJ1-5; V: TRBV25-1; size: .; D: .; DNA: TGTGCCAGCAGTGGGCGGGGGGCGCGACAGCCCCAGCATTTT; CDR3: CASSGRGARQPQHF
J: TRBJ2-3; V: TRBV19; size: .; D: .; DNA: TGTGCCAGTTCCGAGGGGGGCCTCCGGGTGGCAGATACGCAGTATTTT; CDR3: CASSEGGLRVADTQYF
J: TRBJ2-1; V: TRBV7-7; size: .; D: .; DNA: TGTGCTAGCAGCTTATCCGGAGCCCCCAATGAGCAGTTCTTC; CDR3: CASSLSGAPNEQFF
J: TRBJ1-4; V: TRBV3-1/TRBV3-2; size: .; D: TRBD1; DNA: TGTGCCAGCAGATCACAGGGGGCTGGTGGTGAAAAACTGTTTTTT; CDR3: CASRSQGAGGEKLFF
J: TRBJ1-4; V: TRBV2; size: once; D: .; DNA: TGTGCCAGCCAGGGCAAAAAACTGTTTTTT; CDR3: CASQGKKLFF
J: TRBJ1-1; V: TRBV4-3; size: .; D: TRBD1; DNA: TGCGCCAGCAGCTTGGCGGGACAGACTGAAGCTTTCTTT; CDR3: CASSLAGQTEAFF
J: TRBJ2-7; V: TRBV4-1; size: .; D: TRBD2; DNA: TGCGCCAGCAGCCAAGACCCTAGCGGAGTTTACGAGCAGTACTTC; CDR3: CASSQDPSGVYEQYF
J: TRBJ2-7; V: TRBV5-6; size: .; D: .; DNA: TGTGCCAGCAGCTGGGGGACAAACTACGAGCAGTACTTC; CDR3: CASSWGTNYEQYF
J: TRBJ2-1; V: TRBV10-3; size: .; D: TRBD2; DNA: TGTGCCATCAGTGAGGGAGAAACTAGCGGGAGCCATGAGCAGTTCTTC; CDR3: CAISEGETSGSHEQFF
J: TRBJ1-5; V: TRBV10-2; size: once; D: .; DNA: TGCGCCAGCAGTGAGTCTAGGGGGACTCAGCCCCAGCATTTT; CDR3: CASSESRGTQPQHF
J: TRBJ2-1; V: TRBV9; size: .; D: .; DNA: TGTGCCAGCGGCCCTGAGGGATGGGACTACAATGAGCAGTTCTTC; CDR3: CASGPEGWDYNEQFF
J: TRBJ2-2; V: TRBV7-2; size: .; D: TRBD2; DNA: TGTGCCAGCAGCTTAGCGGGAGGGGCAAACACCGGGGAGCTGTTTTTT; CDR3: CASSLAGGANTGELFF
J: TRBJ1-4; V: TRBV5-4; size: .; D: .; DNA: TGTGCCAGCAGCCCCTGGGGTGGGGGTCCTGAAAAACTGTTTTTT; CDR3: CASSPWGGGPEKLFF
J: TRBJ1-2; V: TRBV30; size: .; D: TRBD1; DNA: TGTGCCTGGAGTACAGGGACAGGAAATTCCGCGCGCCGTGAAAGTAATGGCTACACCTTC; CDR3: CAWSTGTGNSARRESNGYTF
J: TRBJ2-2; V: TRBV18; size: .; D: .; DNA: TGTGCCAGCTCACCTCCTCGTCAGGGGACCACCGGGGAGCTGTTTTTT; CDR3: CASSPPRQGTTGELFF
J: TRBJ1-5; V: TRBV28; size: .; D: .; DNA: TGTGCCAGCAGTTTAGGTAGCAATCAGCCCCAGCATTTT; CDR3: CASSLGSNQPQHF
J: TRBJ1-1; V: TRBV5-1; size: once; D: TRBD1; DNA: TGCGCCAGCAGCTTGCAAGGGACAGGGCGTCTCTTT; CDR3: CASSLQGTGRLF
J: TRBJ2-7; V: TRBV18; size: .; D: .; DNA: TGTGCCAGCTCACCACGAACACAGCCCTACGAGCAGTACTTC; CDR3: CASSPRTQPYEQYF
J: TRBJ2-3; V: TRBV11-2; size: .; D: TRBD2; DNA: TGTGCCAGCAGCTTAGTACTAGCGGGAGGCCCTTACACAGATACGCAGTATTTT; CDR3: CASSLVLAGGPYTDTQYF
J: TRBJ1-5; V: TRBV6-2/TRBV6-3; size: .; D: .; DNA: TGTGCCAGCAGTTACTCGATAGGGTTTGGCAATCAGCCCCAGCATTTT; CDR3: CASSYSIGFGNQPQHF
J: TRBJ1-1; V: TRBV4-2; size: few; D: .; DNA: TGTGCCAGCAGCCAAGCTCGGCAGAACACTGAAGCTTTCTTT; CDR3: CASSQARQNTEAFF
J: TRBJ2-7; V: TRBV4-1; size: .; D: TRBD2; DNA: TGCGCCAGCAGCCAACCTGTTAGCGGGAGCTACGAGCAGTACTTC; CDR3: CASSQPVSGSYEQYF
J: TRBJ2-2; V: TRBV27; size: .; D: TRBD1; DNA: TGTGCCAGCCTCCTGGGGGCAGGGGGCTCCGGGGAGCTGTTTTTT; CDR3: CASLLGAGGSGELFF
J: TRBJ2-2; V: TRBV12-5; size: .; D: .; DNA: TGTGCTAGTGGTTTGGTACCCGCCCTGAGCTGGCACAGAAATTACACCGGGGAGCTGTTTTTT; CDR3: CASGLVPALSWHRNYTGELFF
J: TRBJ1-5; V: TRBV23-1; size: .; D: .; DNA: TGCGCCAGGACAAGGACAGAGAATCAGCCCCAGCATTTT; CDR3: CARTRTENQPQHF
J: TRBJ2-3; V: TRBV19; size: .; D: TRBD1; DNA: TGTGCCAGTAGTATAGGACAGGGGAGCACAGATACGCAGTATTTT; CDR3: CASSIGQGSTDTQYF
J: TRBJ1-1; V: TRBV23-1; size: .; D: TRBD1; DNA: TGCGCCAGCTTCACACGGCCGCGGGACAGGGGGCCGAACACTGAAGCTTTCTTT; CDR3: CASFTRPRDRGPNTEAFF
J: TRBJ2-4; V: TRBV27; size: once; D: TRBD2; DNA: TGTGCCAGCACCGCTGGCGCGGGAGTGAACATTCAGTACTTC; CDR3: CASTAGAGVNIQYF
J: TRBJ1-3; V: TRBV9; size: .; D: TRBD1; DNA: TGTGCCAGCAGCGTGGGGACAGGTTACTCTGGAAACACCATATATTTT; CDR3: CASSVGTGYSGNTIYF
J: TRBJ1-6; V: TRBV5-1; size: .; D: TRBD1; DNA: TGCGCCAGCAGCTTCACTCAGGGGGGTGTTTCACCCCTCCACTTT; CDR3: CASSFTQGGVSPLHF
J: TRBJ1-4; V: TRBV4-2; size: .; D: .; DNA: TGTGCCAGCAGCCGGGAGGGACCGCTTCCGGAAAAACTGTTTTTT; CDR3: CASSREGPLPEKLFF
J: TRBJ1-1; V: TRBV6-5; size: .; D: .; DNA: TGTGCCAGCAGTTACGGGGCAGATCCGAACACTGAAGCTTTCTTT; CDR3: CASSYGADPNTEAFF
J: TRBJ1-1; V: TRBV2; size: .; D: .; DNA: TGTGCCAGCATTATACCCGAGACGGGGAACACTGAAGCTTTCTTT; CDR3: CASIIPETGNTEAFF
J: TRBJ2-2; V: TRBV27; size: .; D: .; DNA: TGTGCCAGCAGGGAGGGCGGGGAGCTGTTTTTT; CDR3: CASREGGELFF
J: TRBJ2-1; V: TRBV7-2; size: .; D: TRBD2; DNA: TGTGCCAGCAGCTTGACACCGGGACTAGCGAATGAGCAGTTCTTC; CDR3: CASSLTPGLANEQFF
J: TRBJ1-5; V: TRBV7-2; size: .; D: .; DNA: TGTGCCACCTCCGCAGGGGATCAGCCCCAGCATTTT; CDR3: CATSAGDQPQHF
J: TRBJ1-5; V: TRBV30; size: .; D: TRBD1; DNA: TGTGCCTTCGCAGGACAGGGGGGCAATCAGCCCCAGCATTTT; CDR3: CAFAGQGGNQPQHF
J: TRBJ2-5; V: TRBV25-1; size: once; D: .; DNA: TGTGCCAGCAGTGAGCCAGGCCAAGAGACCCAGTACTTC; CDR3: CASSEPGQETQYF
J: TRBJ2-7; V: TRBV7-2; size: .; D: .; DNA: TGTGCCAGCAGCTTAGCGCATTCCGGGGCCTACGAGCAGTACTTC; CDR3: CASSLAHSGAYEQYF
J: TRBJ1-1; V: TRBV5-6; size: .; D: .; DNA: TGTGCCAGCAGCGGTGGTAAGGACACTGAAGCTTTCTTT; CDR3: CASSGGKDTEAFF
J: TRBJ2-7; V: TRBV23-1; size: .; D: TRBD1; DNA: TGCGCCCGCAGTCAACCGGGACAGGGGAGCCCCCTCTCCTACGAGCAGTACTTC; CDR3: CARSQPGQGSPLSYEQYF
J: TRBJ1-3; V: TRBV5-1; size: .; D: .; DNA: TGCGCCAGCAGCTTGGACAGCGCTGGAAACACCATATATTTT; CDR3: CASSLDSAGNTIYF
J: TRBJ1-6; V: TRBV18; size: few; D: TRBD1; DNA: TGTGCCAGCTCACCGGGACAGGATAATTCACCCCTCCACTTT; CDR3: CASSPGQDNSPLHF
J: TRBJ2-4; V: TRBV21-1; size: .; D: .; DNA: TGTGCCAGCAGGCGTCTTGGAAAGGGGCACATTCAGTACTTC; CDR3: CASRRLGKGHIQYF
J: TRBJ2-5; V: TRBV6-2/TRBV6-3; size: once; D: .; DNA: TGTGCCAGCAGTTATTGGGTGAGGGAGACCCAGTACTTC; CDR3: CASSYWVRETQYF
J: TRBJ1-3; V: TRBV27; size: .; D: .; DNA: TGTGCCAGCAGTTTAGGGGTCTCTGGAAACACCATATATTTT; CDR3: CASSLGVSGNTIYF
J: TRBJ1-2; V: TRBV12-3/TRBV12-4; size: .; D: TRBD1; DNA: TGTGCCAGCAGTTCGACAGGGAGTTTTGGCTACACCTTC; CDR3: CASSSTGSFGYTF
J: TRBJ2-5; V: TRBV6-6; size: .; D: .; DNA: TGTGCCAGCAGTTACACAGAGACCCAGTACTTC; CDR3: CASSYTETQYF
J: TRBJ1-3; V: TRBV5-6; size: few; D: TRBD1; DNA: TGTGCCAGCAGTCAGGGGGCTGGAAACACCATATATTTT; CDR3: CASSQGAGNTIYF
J: TRBJ2-7; V: TRBV11-2; size: .; D: .; DNA: TGTGCCAGCAGCTTAATGTACTACGAGCAGTACTTC; CDR3: CASSLMYYEQYF
J: TRBJ2-4; V: TRBV28; size: .; D: .; DNA: TGTGCCAGCAGTTTGAGGCCAGCGACTATGGCCAAAAACATTCAGTACTTC; CDR3: CASSLRPATMAKNIQYF
J: TRBJ2-1; V: TRBV19; size: .; D: TRBD2; DNA: TGTGCCAGTTCCAGGAGCGGGGGGTTTAATGAGCAGTTCTTC; CDR3: CASSRSGGFNEQFF
J: TRBJ1-4; V: TRBV10-2; size: .; D: .; DNA: TGCGCCAGCAGTGAGCTGGCAGGGTCGAACGAAAAACTGTTTTTT; CDR3: CASSELAGSNEKLFF
J: TRBJ2-7; V: TRBV7-2; size: .; D: .; DNA: TGTGCCAGCAGCCCTACGACAGGAGCTCCCTACGAGCAGTACTTC; CDR3: CASSPTTGAPYEQYF
J: TRBJ2-5; V: TRBV7-3; size: once; D: TRBD1; DNA: TGTGCCAGCAGTAAGGACAGGGATAGGCAAGAGACCCAGTACTTC; CDR3: CASSKDRDRQETQYF
J: TRBJ1-1; V: TRBV25-1; size: .; D: .; DNA: TGTGCCAGCAGGGGTAACACTGAAGCTTTCTTT; CDR3: CASRGNTEAFF